This T cell receptor beta chain was sequenced during a study of blood T cell repertoires in COVID-19. Overall study context: Italy, Spain and the United States were the sources of the convalescent and acute COVID-19 samples.

Per the original methods: Reference gene primer amplification in the assay estimated nucleated cell counts. The method was immunoSEQ multiplex PCR; TCRdb's version includes in-frame clones alone and lacks a portion of them. D and trimming come from the DNA, and the V and J calls and clone size come from that table. This sample has roughly 140,000 clones, with around four fifths found just once. The germline V gene has CDR1 PRHDT and CDR2 FYEKMQ (reference sequence). There are 13 residues in the CDR3. The V and J ends lost 0 bases and 4 bases respectively, with 7 bases between them. The sequence came from a woman in her thirties or forties who had recovered from COVID-19. V is TRBV13 and J is TRBJ2-7; no firm D call. Sequenced: PBMCs or T cells enriched from blood (not recorded which). CDR3 nucleotides: TGTGCCAGCAGCTTAGGGCAGTCATACGAGCAGTACTTC. The encoded protein is CASSLGQSYEQYF.